The rows below give T cell receptor beta chains drawn from one sample of a study of blood T cell repertoires in COVID-19. Generated by immunoSEQ multiplex PCR, the TCRdb table keeps only in-frame clones and is missing some. Counted here are roughly 16,000 clones, roughly 80% occurring once; the ten biggest clones make up around 15%. The sample taken for sequencing was peripheral blood. All receptors come from a human donor in a cohort sampled during active COVID-19. Both conserved end residues are trimmed from each CDR3. A D gene is named only where the DNA matches it firmly.

V: TRBV9; J: TRBJ2-2; length: 15; D: .; CDR3: ASSASPTGINTGELF
V: TRBV5-4; J: TRBJ2-5; length: 15; D: .; CDR3: ASSTGQGAGGQETQY
V: TRBV4-3; J: TRBJ2-5; length: 14; D: .; CDR3: ASSQDSGERAETQY
V: TRBV7-8; J: TRBJ1-2; length: 11; D: TRBD1; CDR3: ASSPGGGFGYT
V: TRBV4-1; J: TRBJ2-7; length: 11; D: TRBD2; CDR3: ASGGLAHYEQY
V: TRBV24-1; J: TRBJ2-7; length: 10; D: .; CDR3: ATSDDYREQY
V: TRBV4-2; J: TRBJ2-3; length: 16; D: TRBD2; CDR3: ASSQITSGGASTDTQY
V: TRBV15; J: TRBJ2-6; length: 18; D: TRBD2; CDR3: ATSRYGLAGGPMGANVLT
V: TRBV7-2; J: TRBJ2-2; length: 11; D: .; CDR3: ASSLRSGMGLF
V: TRBV19; J: TRBJ1-2; length: 14; D: .; CDR3: ASSIGGDGANYGYT
V: TRBV6-4; J: TRBJ2-3; length: 13; D: TRBD2; CDR3: ASSAQRGSTDTQY
V: TRBV7-9; J: TRBJ2-5; length: 15; D: TRBD1; CDR3: ASSLYRGQGIQETQY
V: TRBV30; J: TRBJ2-3; length: 13; D: TRBD2; CDR3: AWAYPGGATDTQY
V: TRBV7-8; J: TRBJ1-1; length: 13; D: TRBD1; CDR3: ASRGAGGLNTEAF
V: TRBV15; J: TRBJ2-2; length: 13; D: .; CDR3: ATSLQGPLPGELF
V: TRBV6-5; J: TRBJ1-5; length: 11; D: .; CDR3: ASTVGSVQPQH
V: TRBV3-1/TRBV3-2; J: TRBJ2-7; length: 15; D: .; CDR3: ASSQDPRDSTTYEQY
V: TRBV7-2; J: TRBJ2-7; length: 12; D: .; CDR3: ASSFSRSSYEQY
V: TRBV19; J: TRBJ1-1; length: 15; D: TRBD1; CDR3: ASSIGTGQGVRTEAF
V: TRBV15; J: TRBJ1-1; length: 11; D: .; CDR3: ATSRVGQGEAF
V: TRBV28; J: TRBJ1-3; length: 13; D: .; CDR3: ASSPGTGKGNTIY
V: TRBV28; J: TRBJ2-1; length: 13; D: .; CDR3: ASSLVHRDTNEQF
V: TRBV5-1; J: TRBJ1-2; length: 12; D: .; CDR3: ASSFVDTNYGYT
V: TRBV29-1; J: TRBJ2-1; length: 11; D: .; CDR3: SGLGGGWDEQF
V: TRBV6-4; J: TRBJ2-1; length: 17; D: TRBD2; CDR3: ASRNRGTSGGRLGNEQF
V: TRBV5-1; J: TRBJ1-5; length: 13; D: .; CDR3: ASSPGGDRGQPQH
V: TRBV2; J: TRBJ2-5; length: 12; D: TRBD2; CDR3: ATALAGIQETQY
V: TRBV19; J: TRBJ1-1; length: 14; D: .; CDR3: ASSKWGGGLNTEAF
V: TRBV5-1; J: TRBJ2-7; length: 13; D: TRBD1; CDR3: ASSLWTGEWYEQY
V: TRBV4-2; J: TRBJ1-2; length: 12; D: TRBD1; CDR3: ASSRPGQGIGYT
V: TRBV19; J: TRBJ2-1; length: 15; D: TRBD2; CDR3: ASSRSTGTSVSNEQF
V: TRBV6-5; J: TRBJ1-1; length: 13; D: .; CDR3: ASKRETGLNTEAF
V: TRBV28; J: TRBJ1-2; length: 12; D: TRBD1; CDR3: ASSGSGQGSGYT
V: TRBV6-1; J: TRBJ2-3; length: 11; D: .; CDR3: ASSDQNTDTQY
V: TRBV15; J: TRBJ2-1; length: 11; D: .; CDR3: ATSRNYIYEQF
V: TRBV11-3; J: TRBJ2-1; length: 13; D: TRBD2; CDR3: ASSFGLAGADEQF
V: TRBV28; J: TRBJ2-1; length: 13; D: .; CDR3: ASSLGGWSANEQF
V: TRBV11-3; J: TRBJ1-1; length: 11; D: .; CDR3: ASSQLWDTEAF
V: TRBV9; J: TRBJ2-2; length: 12; D: .; CDR3: ASSVGPGLGELF
V: TRBV20-1; J: TRBJ2-7; length: 9; D: .; CDR3: SAPVGVEQY
V: TRBV3-1/TRBV3-2; J: TRBJ1-4; length: 12; D: TRBD1; CDR3: ASSAAGQGAKLF